This record looks at one T cell receptor beta chain sequence and its context. What it binds is not known. This entry comes from a study of cytomegalovirus exposure and HLA in healthy donors. Study findings and constraints: CMV antigen specificity of three CMV-associated chains was confirmed in vitro.

Trimming removed 5 bases at V and 9 bases at J, with 17 bases between. The CDR3 length is 14 residues. Germline V gene sequence: CDR1 SGHVS, CDR2 FQNEAQ. TCRdb keeps only in-frame clones here, not all; method: immunoSEQ multiplex PCR. The sample lists tens of thousands of clones, roughly 94% occurring once. The chain combines TRBV7-8 with TRBJ1-3; D ambiguous. Sequenced sample: PBMCs. The sequence derives from a man younger than 30 in good health and CMV-seropositive. The CDR3 DNA sequence: TGTGCCAGCAGCCAATTTAGGGAGGGCGCCACCATATATTTT. Amino acids: CASSQFREGATIYF.